The rows below give T cell receptor beta chains drawn from one sample of a study of T-cell memory formation after mild COVID-19. Each CDR3 protein is one row after TCRdb ran MiXCR on the 5' RACE reads. The sample lists under 300,000 distinct CDR3 sequences; roughly 17% were seen once. The sequencing sample was made of PBMCs or a T cell subset sorted from them (not recorded which). These receptors were taken from a man aged 18 to 29 who had mild COVID-19 (a few samples of this study predate the infection). Cell type and time point are not known. CDR3s include the opening cysteine and the closing phenylalanine or tryptophan. D genes are given only for firm matches. Not every row has a clone size; where given, it reads once, few, many or a size class.

clone_size d_call j_call v_call cdr3_aa cdr3_nt
few NA TRBJ1-2 TRBV6-5 CASSYQGSGYTF TGTGCCAGCAGTTACCAAGGGTCTGGCTACACCTTC
few NA TRBJ2-1 TRBV4-3 CASSQAGALGQFF TGCGCCAGCAGCCAAGCCGGGGCGCTCGGGCAGTTCTTC
NA NA TRBJ1-2 TRBV11-2 CASSLDAAGRIRSYTF TGTGCCAGCAGCTTAGACGCGGCAGGGCGCATCCGGAGCTACACCTTC
few TRBD1 TRBJ1-2 TRBV6-2/TRBV6-3 CASSYSAGDSTPNYGYTF TGTGCCAGCAGTTACTCCGCAGGGGACAGTACACCGAACTATGGCTACACCTTC
few NA TRBJ2-3 TRBV7-2 CASSSGQAYTDTQYF TGTGCCAGCAGCTCCGGTCAGGCCTACACAGATACGCAGTATTTT
many NA TRBJ2-3 TRBV4-1 CASSLRGTDTQYF TGCGCCAGCAGCCTCCGGGGCACAGATACGCAGTATTTT
NA NA TRBJ2-1 TRBV19 CASSIAAGRFGEQFF TGTGCCAGTAGTATTGCGGCAGGGAGGTTCGGTGAGCAGTTCTTC
few TRBD2 TRBJ2-7 TRBV7-8 CASSDGGRSYEQYF TGTGCCAGCAGCGACGGGGGGAGGTCCTACGAGCAGTACTTC
NA TRBD2 TRBJ2-7 TRBV4-1 CASSQIGLALYEQYF TGCGCCAGCAGCCAAATCGGACTAGCGCTTTATGAGCAGTACTTC
NA NA TRBJ2-1 TRBV11-2 CASSLDRGPNNEQFF TGTGCCAGCAGCTTAGATCGGGGTCCAAACAATGAGCAGTTCTTC
few NA TRBJ2-1 TRBV28 CASSFAALLQGTEQFF TGTGCCAGCAGTTTCGCAGCGTTACTCCAGGGTACTGAGCAGTTCTTC
few TRBD2 TRBJ2-5 TRBV4-1 CASSQASGGHQETQYF TGCGCCAGCAGCCAAGCTAGCGGGGGGCACCAAGAGACCCAGTACTTC
NA TRBD1 TRBJ2-5 TRBV29-1 CSVGLRGKETQYF TGCAGCGTTGGTCTCAGGGGGAAGGAGACCCAGTACTTC
NA TRBD1 TRBJ2-3 TRBV5-1 CASSGTGSADTQYF TGCGCCAGCAGCGGGACAGGGAGCGCAGATACGCAGTATTTT
few TRBD2 TRBJ2-3 TRBV4-3 CASSQAGGLEDTQYF TGCGCCAGCAGCCAAGCGGGGGGGCTAGAAGATACGCAGTATTTT
few NA TRBJ1-2 TRBV10-3 CAISRPPLTYGYTF TGTGCCATCAGTCGACCCCCCCTCACCTATGGCTACACCTTC